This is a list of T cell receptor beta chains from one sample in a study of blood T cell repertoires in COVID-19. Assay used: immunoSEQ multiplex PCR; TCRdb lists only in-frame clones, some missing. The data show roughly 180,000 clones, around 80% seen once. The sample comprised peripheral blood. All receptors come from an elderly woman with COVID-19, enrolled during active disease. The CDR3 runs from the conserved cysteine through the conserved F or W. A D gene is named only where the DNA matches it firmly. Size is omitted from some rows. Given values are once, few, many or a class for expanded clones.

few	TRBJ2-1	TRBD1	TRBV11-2	TGTGCCAGCAGCCGAGGGGGACAGGGGTCCTACAATGAGCAGTTCTTC	CASSRGGQGSYNEQFF
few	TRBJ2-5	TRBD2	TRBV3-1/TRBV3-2	TGTGCCAGCAGCCGTACACTAGCGGGAGAGGGAGAGACCCAGTACTTC	CASSRTLAGEGETQYF
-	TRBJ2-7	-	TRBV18	TGTGCCAGCTCACCTGGCGGGGTCGTCTACGAGCAGTACTTC	CASSPGGVVYEQYF
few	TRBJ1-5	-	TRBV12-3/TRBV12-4	TGTGCCAGCAGACAGAGGGGGTCTCAGCCCCAGCATTTT	CASRQRGSQPQHF
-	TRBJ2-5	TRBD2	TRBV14	TGTGCCAGCAGCCGCCGACTAGCGGGAGGACCCGGCCAAGAGACCCAGTACTTC	CASSRRLAGGPGQETQYF
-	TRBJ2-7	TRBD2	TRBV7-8	TGTGCCAGCAGCCCCTCGGGACTAGCGGGTACCGAGCAGTACTTC	CASSPSGLAGTEQYF
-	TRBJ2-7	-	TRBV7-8	TGTGCCAGCAGCTTAGCTGCCGGGAGTCTCTCCTACGAGCAGTACTTC	CASSLAAGSLSYEQYF
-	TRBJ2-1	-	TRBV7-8	TGTGCCAGCAGCTTAGGACCAGGGTACAATGAGCAGTTCTTC	CASSLGPGYNEQFF
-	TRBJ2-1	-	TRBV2	TGTGCCAGCAGTGACCGGACAGCAATCAATGAGCAGTTCTTC	CASSDRTAINEQFF
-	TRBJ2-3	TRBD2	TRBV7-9	TGTGCCAGCAGCTTAGTGGGAGGGGCACAGCGAAGAGATACGCAGTATTTT	CASSLVGGAQRRDTQYF
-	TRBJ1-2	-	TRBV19	TGTGCCAGTAGCCTGAGTAGCTATGGCTACACCTTC	CASSLSSYGYTF
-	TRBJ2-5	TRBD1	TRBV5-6	TGTGCCAGCAGCTTGCAGGGGGTAGAGACCCAGTACTTC	CASSLQGVETQYF
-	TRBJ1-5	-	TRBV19	TGTGCCAGTACCCTTAATAATCAGCCCCAGCATTTT	CASTLNNQPQHF
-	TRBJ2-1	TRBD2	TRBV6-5	TGTGCCAGCAGTTGGCGGGAGTACAATGAGCAGTTCTTC	CASSWREYNEQFF
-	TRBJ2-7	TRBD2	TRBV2	TGTGCCAGCAGTATGGGACTAGCGGCCTACGAGCAGTACTTC	CASSMGLAAYEQYF
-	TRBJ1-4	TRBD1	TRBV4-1	TGCGCCAGCAGAGAATCGGGACAGGGATACGAAAAACTGTTTTTT	CASRESGQGYEKLFF
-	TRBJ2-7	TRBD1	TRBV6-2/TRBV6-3	TGTGCCAGCAGTTACTTAGGGGGCACCTACGAGCAGTACTTC	CASSYLGGTYEQYF
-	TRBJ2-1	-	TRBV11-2	TGTGCCAGCAGCTTAGCAGTGTCGGGGATCGGGCAGTTCTTC	CASSLAVSGIGQFF
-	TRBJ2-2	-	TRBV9	TGTGCCAGCAGCCCAGGTATCGGGGAGCTGTTTTTT	CASSPGIGELFF
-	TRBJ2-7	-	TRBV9	TGTGCCAGCAGCGTTTCGGCTAGCCGCTCCTACGAGCAGTACTTC	CASSVSASRSYEQYF
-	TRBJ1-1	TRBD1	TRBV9	TGTGCCAGCAGCAAACAGGGGCTCAGAACTGAAGCTTTCTTT	CASSKQGLRTEAFF
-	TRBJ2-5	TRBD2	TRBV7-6	TGTGCCAGCAGCTCGGGACTAGCGGGTAGGAGTCCCCAAGAGACCCAGTACTTC	CASSSGLAGRSPQETQYF
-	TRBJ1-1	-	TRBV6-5	TGTGCCAGCGGCCTCATGAACACTGAAGCTTTCTTT	CASGLMNTEAFF
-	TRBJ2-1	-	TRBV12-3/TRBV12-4	TGTGCCAGCAGAGAGGGTAATGAGCAGTTCTTC	CASREGNEQFF
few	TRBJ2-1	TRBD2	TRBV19	TGTGCCAGTATGGAGCTAGCGGGGGGAGGGGAGCAGTTCTTC	CASMELAGGGEQFF
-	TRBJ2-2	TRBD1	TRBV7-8	TGTGCCTCCTCCCGCCCGACAGGGTTCTACACCGGGGAGCTGTTTTTT	CASSRPTGFYTGELFF
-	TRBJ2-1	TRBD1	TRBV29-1	TGCAGCGTCCCTCCGGGACAGTACTACAATGAGCAGTTCTTC	CSVPPGQYYNEQFF
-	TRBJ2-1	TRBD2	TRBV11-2	TGTGCCAGCACCGAATTTAGCGGGGGCTCCTACAATGAGCAGTTCTTC	CASTEFSGGSYNEQFF
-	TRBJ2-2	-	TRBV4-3	TGCGCCAGCAGCCAAGGCAGGATCCAGGACACCGGGGAGCTGTTTTTT	CASSQGRIQDTGELFF
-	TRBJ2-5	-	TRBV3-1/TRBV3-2	TGTGCCAGCCGCCTGGGGCCTCCGAAGCAGACCCAGTACTTC	CASRLGPPKQTQYF
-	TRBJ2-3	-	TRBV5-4	TGTGCCAGCAGCTCAGGGGGCACAGATACGCAGTATTTT	CASSSGGTDTQYF
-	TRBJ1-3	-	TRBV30	TGTGCCCTACAGGGCTCTGGAAACACCATATATTTT	CALQGSGNTIYF
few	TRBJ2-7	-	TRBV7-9	TGTGCCAGCAGCGAGAATTCCTACGAGCAGTACTTC	CASSENSYEQYF
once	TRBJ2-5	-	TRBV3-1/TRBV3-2	TGTGCCAGCAGCCAAGCCAAGACCCAGTACTTC	CASSQAKTQYF
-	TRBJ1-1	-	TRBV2	TGTGCCAGCAGCCTTATTGGACAGCTGAACACTGAAGCTTTCTTT	CASSLIGQLNTEAFF
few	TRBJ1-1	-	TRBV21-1	TGTGCCAGCATCACTGATCCGAACACTGAAGCTTTCTTT	CASITDPNTEAFF
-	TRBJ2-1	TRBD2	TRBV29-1	TGCAGCGTTGCGGGACTAGCAGTTTACAATGAGCAGTTCTTC	CSVAGLAVYNEQFF
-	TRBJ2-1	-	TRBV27	TGTGCCAGCAGTTTCCTCCAGGGTGAGCAGTTCTTC	CASSFLQGEQFF
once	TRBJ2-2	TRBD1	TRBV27	TGTGCCAGCAGCTTGGGACAGAACGACGGGACCGGGGAGCTGTTTTTT	CASSLGQNDGTGELFF
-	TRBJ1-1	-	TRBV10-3	TGTGCCATCAGTGAGTCCCCGCTAGATGAAGCTTTCTTT	CAISESPLDEAFF
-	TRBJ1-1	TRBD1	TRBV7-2	TGTGCCAGCAGTCGTCCCGGGACAGAGGTGTCGAACACTGAAGCTTTCTTT	CASSRPGTEVSNTEAFF
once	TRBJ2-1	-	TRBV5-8	TGTGCCAGCAGCTTGCCTTTTCTGAGCTCCTACAATGAGCAGTTCTTC	CASSLPFLSSYNEQFF
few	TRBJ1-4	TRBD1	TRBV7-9	TGTGCCAGCAGCTTAGTGACAGGGGGCTCAAAACTGTTTTTT	CASSLVTGGSKLFF
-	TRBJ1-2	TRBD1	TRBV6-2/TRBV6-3	TGTGCCAGCAGTTCCGGACAGGGTCTTGGCTACACCTTC	CASSSGQGLGYTF
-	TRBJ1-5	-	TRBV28	TGTGCCAGCAGTTTAGGTCAGGTAGGCAATCAGCCCCAGCATTTT	CASSLGQVGNQPQHF
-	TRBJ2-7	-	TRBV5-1	TGCGCCAGCAGCCTAAACTACGAGCAGTACTTC	CASSLNYEQYF
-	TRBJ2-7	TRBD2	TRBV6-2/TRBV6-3	TGTGCCAGCAGTGGCCTGGGGAGGGGCAAGTCCTACGAGCAGTACTTC	CASSGLGRGKSYEQYF
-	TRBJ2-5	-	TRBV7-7	TGTGCCAGCAGCCCCTCGCCGGAGGGGGCGAAGACCCAGTACTTC	CASSPSPEGAKTQYF
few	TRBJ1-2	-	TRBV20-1	TGCAGTGCTAGTCCTACTAACTATGGCTACACCTTC	CSASPTNYGYTF
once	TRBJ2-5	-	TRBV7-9	TGTGCCAGCAGCTTCCCACAGGGCGTACAGGAGACCCAGTACTTC	CASSFPQGVQETQYF
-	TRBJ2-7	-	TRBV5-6	TGTGCCAGCAGCCTCAAAGGGAGTGTGACGGAGTACTTC	CASSLKGSVTEYF
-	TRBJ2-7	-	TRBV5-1	TGCGCCAGCACTCCAGCGGAATCTAGGCCCTACGAGCAGTACTTC	CASTPAESRPYEQYF
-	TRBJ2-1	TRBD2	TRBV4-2	TGTGCCAGCAGCCCGACTAGCGGGGGGGCTAATGAGCAGTTCTTC	CASSPTSGGANEQFF
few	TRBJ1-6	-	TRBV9	TGTGCCAGCAGCGCACAAACAGGTGACGGTTCACCCCTCCACTTT	CASSAQTGDGSPLHF
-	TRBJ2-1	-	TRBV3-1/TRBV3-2	TGTGCCAGCAGCCCCCAACTAGCCCCCTACAATGAGCAGTTCTTC	CASSPQLAPYNEQFF
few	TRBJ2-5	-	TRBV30	TGTGCCTGGAGTGTAGGGGCTCCACAAGAGACCCAGTACTTC	CAWSVGAPQETQYF
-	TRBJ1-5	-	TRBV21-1	TGTGCCAGCAGCAAAGGCCGGGGGGTAGGCAATCAGCCCCAGCATTTT	CASSKGRGVGNQPQHF
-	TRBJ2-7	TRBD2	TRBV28	TGTGCCAGCAGCCAAGCGGGAGAACCCCCCTACGAGCAGTACTTC	CASSQAGEPPYEQYF
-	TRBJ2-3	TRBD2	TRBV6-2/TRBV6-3	TGTGCCAGCAGTTACAGCGGGGTCACAGATACGCAGTATTTT	CASSYSGVTDTQYF